A selection of T cell receptor beta chains follows, all from one sample in a study of OX40 agonist ivuxolimab in advanced cancers. Clones were read by immunoSEQ multiplex PCR, and TCRdb kept only the in-frame ones, dropping some. Of roughly 61,000 clones in the sample, around 92% were seen once. This specimen consisted of CD4+ or CD8+ T cells sorted from blood, obtained in a trial of the OX40 agonist ivuxolimab. All receptors come from an adult with an advanced solid tumor such as melanoma, head and neck, liver or kidney cancer. CDR3s leave out the opening cysteine and the closing phenylalanine or tryptophan.

J | V | CDR3
TRBJ2-3 | TRBV28 | ASSLQASFTDTQY
TRBJ1-1 | TRBV30 | AWSDGTNTEAF
TRBJ2-5 | TRBV4-3 | ASSLLAGGPETQY
TRBJ2-4 | TRBV27 | ASSFTGGANIQY
TRBJ2-1 | TRBV30 | AWNWPLTGPSGNEQF
TRBJ2-3 | TRBV7-8 | ASSLAMGLGPVTDTQY
TRBJ1-4 | TRBV12-5 | ASGQNEKLF
TRBJ1-1 | TRBV11-3 | ASSSPRTGMNTEAF
TRBJ2-1 | TRBV11-1 | ASSQGGSSGHYNEQF
TRBJ1-1 | TRBV9 | ASSVGSTGYTEAF
TRBJ2-1 | TRBV2 | ASSEGGVQF
TRBJ1-2 | TRBV2 | ASSEGPGLGLDGYT
TRBJ2-3 | TRBV29-1 | SVDLTDTQY
TRBJ2-4 | TRBV5-1 | ASSFYPRTSGAINIQY
TRBJ1-5 | TRBV5-4 | ASSLEGQPQH
TRBJ1-2 | TRBV6-5 | ASSPGQGNGYT
TRBJ1-1 | TRBV5-5 | ASSDGRGDTEAF
TRBJ1-5 | TRBV30 | AWRVERGGNQPQH
TRBJ1-6 | TRBV6-1 | ASSEDPIIPGNSPLH
TRBJ2-5 | TRBV11-2 | ASSLSGAWETQY
TRBJ2-3 | TRBV7-3 | ASSLGLTSYTQY
TRBJ1-5 | TRBV19 | ASSIGPRQFPRQPQH
TRBJ2-1 | TRBV4-1 | ASSQEGASYNEQF
TRBJ1-1 | TRBV30 | AWSGETEAF
TRBJ2-1 | TRBV6-7 | ATTPLAGAKRSSYNEQF
TRBJ1-1 | TRBV6-6 | ASAGTSSDTEAF
TRBJ2-3 | TRBV29-1 | SVASTDTQY
TRBJ2-7 | TRBV7-8 | ASSFGGDSPYEQY
TRBJ1-1 | TRBV6-5 | ASSYEKWAF
TRBJ2-2 | TRBV28 | ASSLPVYWTGTGELF
TRBJ1-5 | TRBV5-1 | ASSAGTASNQPQH
TRBJ1-5 | TRBV7-8 | ASSLEIIGVSNQPQH